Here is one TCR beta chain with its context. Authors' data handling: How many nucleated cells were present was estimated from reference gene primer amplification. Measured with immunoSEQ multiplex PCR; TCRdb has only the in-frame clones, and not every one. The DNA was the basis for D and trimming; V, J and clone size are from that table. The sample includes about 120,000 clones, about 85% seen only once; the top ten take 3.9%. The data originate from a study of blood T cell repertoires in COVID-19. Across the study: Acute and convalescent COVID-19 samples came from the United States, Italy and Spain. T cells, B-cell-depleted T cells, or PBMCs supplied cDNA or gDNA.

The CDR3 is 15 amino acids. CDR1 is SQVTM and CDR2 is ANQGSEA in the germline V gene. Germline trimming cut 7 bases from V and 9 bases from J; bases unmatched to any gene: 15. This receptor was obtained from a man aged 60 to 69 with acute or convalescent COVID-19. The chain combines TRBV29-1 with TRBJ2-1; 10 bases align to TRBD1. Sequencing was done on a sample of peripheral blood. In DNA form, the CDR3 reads TGCAGCGCTGCCCTAGTTGGGACAGGGGAGGCTGAGCAGTTCTTC. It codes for CSAALVGTGEAEQFF.